The 14 T cell receptor beta chains listed next were all sequenced from one sample in a study of CD8 T cells in ankylosing spondylitis. From the 5' RACE reads, TCRdb called clonotypes with MiXCR, one entry per CDR3 protein. The sample has 200,000 to 300,000 distinct CDR3 sequences, approximately 8% seen once. Material: blood, either unsorted or a sorted T cell fraction (not recorded which). The source of these receptors is a female donor with ankylosing spondylitis or in good health (not recorded which).

This clonotype was observed at least ten times. The gene calls are TRBV10-3 and TRBJ2-3, with a weak D call TRBD1 (6 bases). Germline V CDR1 and CDR2: ENHRY, SYGVKD. CDR3 size: 16 residues. Deletions cut 8 bases from V and 0 bases from J, with 18 bases between. The CDR3, as DNA: TGTGCCATCCAAAGAGACAGGAGCCCTAGCACAGATACGCAGTATTTT. This codes for CAIQRDRSPSTDTQYF.

This clonotype was recorded many times. The V gene is TRBV20-1, the J gene TRBJ2-7; 8 nucleotides align to TRBD2. Germline V gives CDR1 DFQATT, CDR2 SNEGSKA (reference sequence). V was clipped by 2 bases and J by 5 bases; unmatched bases: 8. The CDR3 runs 14 residues. CDR3 sequence (DNA): TGCAGTGCTAGACCCGGGACTAGTAACAACGAGCAGTACTTC. This codes for CSARPGTSNNEQYF.

This clonotype has a count of ten or more. The chain links TRBV27 to TRBJ2-7; 10 nucleotides agree with TRBD2. Trimming removed 5 bases from V and 1 base from J; junction bases left unmatched: 20. CDR3 size: 20 residues. CDR1 and CDR2 from the germline V gene are MNHEY and SMNVEV (reference sequence). CDR3 in DNA: TGTGCCAGCAGTCCTCGATTTCTAGCGGGAGCCATCGGGGGGTCCTACGAGCAGTACTTC. Protein sequence: CASSPRFLAGAIGGSYEQYF.

This chain connects TRBV29-1 to TRBJ2-7; a weak D match, TRBD1 (5 bases). The CDR3 length is 12 residues. CDR1 and CDR2 from the germline V gene are SQVTM and ANQGSEA. The ends were cut back, 5 bases at V and 5 bases at J, with 13 bases in the middle. The CDR3 region is CSVPAGNHEQYF. The CDR3 DNA reads as TGCAGCGTTCCTGCAGGGAACCACGAGCAGTACTTC.

This clonotype was recorded at least ten times. The J gene is TRBJ1-2, the V gene TRBV5-1, with D perhaps TRBD1 (6 bases). CDR3 size: 14 residues. Trimming left V 1 base short and J 1 base short, with 8 bases between. Looked up from germline, CDR1 is SGHRS and CDR2 is YFSETQ. CDR3 DNA sequence: TGCGCCAGCAGCTTGACAGGGTTTAACTATGGCTACACCTTC. It yields the protein CASSLTGFNYGYTF.

In this sample, this clonotype turned up many times. The chain combines TRBV12-3 or TRBV12-4 with TRBJ1-6, with D uncertain. V lost 6 bases and J lost 13, with 19 bases in between. The CDR3 loop spans 14 amino acids. CDR3: CASSPETRGRPLHF. The CDR3 nucleotides are TGTGCCAGCAGCCCCGAGACGAGAGGGCGGCCCCTCCACTTT.

This clonotype appeared many times. The chain recombines TRBV12-3 or TRBV12-4 with TRBJ1-1; no reliable D call. The V gene lost 4 bases and the J gene lost 11 bases, with 11 bases spanning the gap. This CDR3 is built from 11 residues. CDR3 sequence reads: CASSSSPFAFF. The CDR3 DNA reads as TGTGCCAGCAGTTCGTCCCCCTTCGCTTTCTTT.

The chain couples TRBV20-1 to TRBJ2-1, with TRBD2 identical over 8 bases. The germline gives CDR1 DFQATT, CDR2 SNEGSKA (reference sequence). The CDR3 loop spans 16 amino acids. The trim removed 0 bases at V and 13 bases at J, leaving 17 bases unmatched. DNA for the CDR3: TGCAGTGCTAGAGACTCTGAGGGGACTAGTAAAATTGAACAGTTCTTC. Its translation is CSARDSEGTSKIEQFF.

There are many counts of this clonotype. This chain joins TRBV5-1 and TRBJ2-1, with a weak D call TRBD2 (6 bases). The ends were cut back, 4 bases at V and 15 bases at J, with 23 bases in the middle. Germline V gene data show CDR1 as SGHRS and CDR2 as YFSETQ. CDR3 size: 14 residues. In DNA form, the CDR3 reads TGCGCCAGCAGCGGGTCGGGACTCTCCGGAGGGTGGTTCTTC. Its protein product is CASSGSGLSGGWFF.

Comments on this clonotype: This may stem from a read error, because a much larger clone lies one nucleotide away. J is TRBJ1-3 and V is TRBV7-2; possible D gene TRBD1, 5 bases. This CDR3 has 16 residues. Trimming took off 5 bases at V and 0 bases at J, with 14 bases between the two ends. From germline, CDR1 is SGHTA and CDR2 FQGNSA. The CDR3 DNA sequence: TGTGCCAGCAGCCGGATGGGACGTATCTCTGGAAACACCATATATTTT. This translates into CASSRMGRISGNTIYF.

Ten or more counts support this clonotype. The chain employs TRBV12-3 or TRBV12-4 and TRBJ2-1; a weak D match, TRBD1 (7 bases). This CDR3 has 16 residues. The V end was cut by 1 base, the J end by 0 bases, with 10 bases between. CDR3 region: CASSLDQGGSYNEQFF. The DNA of the CDR3 is TGTGCCAGCAGTTTAGATCAGGGGGGCTCCTACAATGAGCAGTTCTTC.

This clonotype has a count of ten or more. CDR3 in DNA: TGTGCCAGCAGTCGTCATACCGGGGAGCTGTTTTTT. Its protein product is CASSRHTGELFF. The genes are TRBV6-2 or TRBV6-3 and TRBJ2-2; D is ambiguous. Per the germline V gene, CDR1 is MNHEY and CDR2 is SVGEGT. Trimming removed 5 bases at V and 5 bases at J, with 6 bases between. The CDR3 spans 12 residues.

This clonotype was observed many times. This chain links TRBV10-3 with TRBJ2-1, with D possibly being TRBD2 (6 bases). The germline gives CDR1 ENHRY, CDR2 SYGVKD. CDR3 length equals 15 residues. V lost 3 bases to trimming and J lost 8 bases, with 17 bases between them. CDR3 sequence: CAISDLARDLDEQFF. In nucleotides, the CDR3 is TGTGCCATCAGTGATCTAGCAAGGGACTTGGATGAGCAGTTCTTC.

The chain has TRBV10-2 and TRBJ2-6, with 11 bases identical to TRBD2. V lost 8 bases and J lost 0; bases outside the gene matches: 9. The CDR3 loop spans 18 amino acids. Germline CDR1 is WSHSY and CDR2 is SAAADI. The CDR3 DNA follows: TGCGCCAGCTGGCAGGGACTAGCGGTTATCTCTGGGGCCAACGTCCTGACTTTC. This codes for CASWQGLAVISGANVLTF.